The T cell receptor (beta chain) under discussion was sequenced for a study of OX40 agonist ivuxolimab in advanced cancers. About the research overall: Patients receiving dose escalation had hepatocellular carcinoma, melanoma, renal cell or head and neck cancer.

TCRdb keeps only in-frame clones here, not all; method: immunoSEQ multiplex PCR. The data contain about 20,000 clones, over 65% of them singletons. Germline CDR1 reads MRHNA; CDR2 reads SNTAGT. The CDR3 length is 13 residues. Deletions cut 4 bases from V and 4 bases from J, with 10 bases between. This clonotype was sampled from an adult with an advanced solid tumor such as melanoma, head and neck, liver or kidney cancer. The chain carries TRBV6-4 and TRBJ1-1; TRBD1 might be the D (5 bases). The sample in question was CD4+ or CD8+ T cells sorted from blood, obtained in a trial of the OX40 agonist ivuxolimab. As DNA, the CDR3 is TGTGCCAGCAGTGGAGGGGCCCTCACTGAAGCTTTCTTT. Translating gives CASSGGALTEAFF.